This T cell receptor (beta chain) was sequenced for a study of T cell changes during pregnancy in multiple sclerosis. The CDR3 has 17 residues. Trimming took 2 bases from V and 4 from J; bases not matched to a gene: 8. The germline V gene has CDR1 SGHNT and CDR2 YYREEE (reference sequence). Sequencing used immunoSEQ multiplex PCR; TCRdb keeps in-frame clones, though not all of them. The sample records roughly 93,000 clones, around 90% being singletons. The chain uses TRBV5-4 and TRBJ1-3; 11 bases line up with TRBD1. This material consisted of peripheral blood, taken in the first trimester of pregnancy. The TCR comes from a female donor in good health, enrolled as a control in a pregnancy study. The CDR3 nucleotides are TGTGCCAGCAGCTTAAGGACAGGGGGCGCGCAAGGAAACACCATATATTTT. It translates to CASSLRTGGAQGNTIYF.